Sequencing of this T cell receptor beta chain was carried out in a study of blood T cell repertoires in COVID-19. Study summary: In each case, the material was cDNA or gDNA derived from T cells, B-cell-depleted T cells, or PBMCs.

Germline V gene lookup returns CDR1 WSHSY and CDR2 SAAADI. This CDR3 has 16 residues. V dropped 0 bases and J dropped 5; count of bases not matched to a gene: 10. Participant ages covered about 18 to 95 years across about 22 US areas. Researchers sorted participants into cohorts using their self-reported clinical history. Authors' data handling: It was from reference gene primer amplification that nucleated cell counts were estimated. TCRdb's copy holds only in-frame clones and misses some; the assay was immunoSEQ multiplex PCR. V and J calls plus clone size are reproduced from that table; the DNA served to infer D and trimming. The data hold 400,000 or so clones, with roughly 86% observed a single time.

Sequenced: PBMCs or T cells enriched from blood (not recorded which). This chain joins TRBV10-2 and TRBJ2-7; 7 nucleotides agree with TRBD2. The receptor comes from a woman aged 40 to 50 with acute COVID-19. This chain's CDR3 is CASSESLGRAQHEQYF. In DNA form, the CDR3 reads TGCGCCAGCAGTGAGTCTCTTGGGAGGGCCCAGCACGAGCAGTACTTC.